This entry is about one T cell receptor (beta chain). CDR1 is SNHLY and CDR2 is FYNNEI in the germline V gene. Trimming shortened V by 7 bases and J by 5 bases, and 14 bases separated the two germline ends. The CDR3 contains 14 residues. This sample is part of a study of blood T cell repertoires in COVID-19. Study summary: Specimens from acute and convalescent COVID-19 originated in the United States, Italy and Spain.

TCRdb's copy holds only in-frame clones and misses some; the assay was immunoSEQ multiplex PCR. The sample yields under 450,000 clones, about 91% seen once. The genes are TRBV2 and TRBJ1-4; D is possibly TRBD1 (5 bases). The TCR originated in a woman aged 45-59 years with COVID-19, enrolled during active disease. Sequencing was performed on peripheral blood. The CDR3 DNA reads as TGTGCCAGCAATTCCCTCGGGGGGAATGAAAAACTGTTTTTT. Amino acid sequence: CASNSLGGNEKLFF. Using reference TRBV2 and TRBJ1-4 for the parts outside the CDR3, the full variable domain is EPEVTQTPSHQVTQMGQEVILRCVPISNHLYFYWYRQILGQKVEFLVSFYNNEISEKSEIFDDQFSVERPDGSNFTLKIRSTKLEDSAMYFCASNSLGGNEKLFFGSGTQLSVL.